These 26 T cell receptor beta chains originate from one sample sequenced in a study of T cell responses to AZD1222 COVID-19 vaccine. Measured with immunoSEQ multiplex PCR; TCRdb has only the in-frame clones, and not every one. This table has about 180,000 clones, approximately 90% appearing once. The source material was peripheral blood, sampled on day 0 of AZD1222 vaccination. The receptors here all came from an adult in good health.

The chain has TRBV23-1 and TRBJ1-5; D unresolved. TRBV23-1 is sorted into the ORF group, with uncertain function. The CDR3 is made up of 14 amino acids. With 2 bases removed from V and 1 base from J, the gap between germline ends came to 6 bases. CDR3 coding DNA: TGCGCCAGCAGTCAACTTAGAAGCAATCAGCCCCAGCATTTT. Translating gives CASSQLRSNQPQHF.

The CDR3 coding sequence is TGTGCCAGCAGCCTCGGGACACTGAGCTCCTACGAGCAGTACTTC. Encoded protein: CASSLGTLSSYEQYF. The chain has TRBV5-4 and TRBJ2-7; tentatively, D is TRBD1 (6 bases). Germline V gene lookup returns CDR1 SGHNT and CDR2 YYREEE (reference sequence). This CDR3 is built from 15 residues. V was clipped by 4 bases and J by 0 bases, with 14 bases between them. Based on the CDR3 plus reference TRBV5-4 and TRBJ2-7, the full variable domain is ETGVTQSPTHLIKTRGQQVTLRCSSQSGHNTVSWYQQALGQGPQFIFQYYREEENGRGNFPPRFSGLQFPNYSSELNVNALELDDSALYLCASSLGTLSSYEQYFGPGTRLTVT.

The chain's CDR3 is CASSQDDGRGRFDGYTF. The CDR3 region has the DNA TGTGCCAGCAGCCAAGATGACGGCAGGGGGCGCTTCGATGGCTACACCTTC. The chain employs TRBV4-2 and TRBJ1-2; 8 bases are a match to TRBD1. V dropped 0 bases and J dropped 6; count of bases not matched to a gene: 12. The germline V gene has CDR1 LGHNA and CDR2 YNFKEQ. The CDR3 spans 17 residues.

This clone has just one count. In nucleotides, the CDR3 is TGTGCCAGCAGCCCAAGGGGGGGCAATCAGCCCCAGCATTTT. It encodes CASSPRGGNQPQHF. The chain is built from TRBV27 and TRBJ1-5; D is possibly TRBD1 (6 bases). The CDR3 sequence is 14 residues long. Trimming shortened V by 6 bases and J by 2 bases, and 11 bases separated the two germline ends. Germline loops: CDR1 MNHEY, CDR2 SMNVEV (reference sequence).

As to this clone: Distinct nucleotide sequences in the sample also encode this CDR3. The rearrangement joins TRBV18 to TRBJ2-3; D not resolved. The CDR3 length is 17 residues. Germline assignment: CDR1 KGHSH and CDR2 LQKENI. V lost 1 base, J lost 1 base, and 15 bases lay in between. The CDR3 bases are TGTGCCAGCTCACCACGACCAGGCGGTGCTGGCACAGATACGCAGTATTTT. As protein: CASSPRPGGAGTDTQYF. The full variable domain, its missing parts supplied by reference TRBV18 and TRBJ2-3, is NAGVMQNPRHLVRRRGQEARLRCSPMKGHSHVYWYRQLPEEGLKFMVYLQKENIIDESGMPKERFSAEFPKEGPSILRIQQVVRGDSAAYFCASSPRPGGAGTDTQYFGPGTRLTVL.

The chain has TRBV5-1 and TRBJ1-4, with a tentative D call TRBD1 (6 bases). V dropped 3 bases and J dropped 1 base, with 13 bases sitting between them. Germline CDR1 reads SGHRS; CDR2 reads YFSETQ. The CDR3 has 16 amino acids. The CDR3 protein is CASSSTGPGTNEKLFF. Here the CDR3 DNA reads TGCGCCAGCAGCTCAACAGGGCCTGGAACTAATGAAAAACTGTTTTTT. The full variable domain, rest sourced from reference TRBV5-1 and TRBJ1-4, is KAGVTQTPRYLIKTRGQQVTLSCSPISGHRSVSWYQQTPGQGLQFLFEYFSETQRNKGNFPGRFSGRQFSNSRSEMNVSTLELGDSALYLCASSSTGPGTNEKLFFGSGTQLSVL.

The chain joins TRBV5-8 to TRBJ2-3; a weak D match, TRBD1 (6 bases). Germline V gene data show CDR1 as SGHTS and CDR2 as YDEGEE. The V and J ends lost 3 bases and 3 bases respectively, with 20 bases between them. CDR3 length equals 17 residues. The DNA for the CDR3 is TGTGCCAGCAGCTCGCCCGGGACAAAGGGTAGTACAGATACGCAGTATTTT. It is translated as CASSSPGTKGSTDTQYF.

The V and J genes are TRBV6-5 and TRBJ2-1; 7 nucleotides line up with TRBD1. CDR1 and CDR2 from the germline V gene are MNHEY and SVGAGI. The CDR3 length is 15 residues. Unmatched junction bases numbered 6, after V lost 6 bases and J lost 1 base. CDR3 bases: TGTGCCAGCAGCCTCGACAGGGATTCCTACAATGAGCAGTTCTTC. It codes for CASSLDRDSYNEQFF.

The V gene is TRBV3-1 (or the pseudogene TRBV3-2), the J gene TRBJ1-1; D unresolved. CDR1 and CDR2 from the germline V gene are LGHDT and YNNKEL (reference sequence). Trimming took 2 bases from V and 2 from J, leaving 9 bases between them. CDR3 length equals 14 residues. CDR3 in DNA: TGTGCCAGCAGCCAAAATGCAGTAAACACTGAAGCTTTCTTT. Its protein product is CASSQNAVNTEAFF.

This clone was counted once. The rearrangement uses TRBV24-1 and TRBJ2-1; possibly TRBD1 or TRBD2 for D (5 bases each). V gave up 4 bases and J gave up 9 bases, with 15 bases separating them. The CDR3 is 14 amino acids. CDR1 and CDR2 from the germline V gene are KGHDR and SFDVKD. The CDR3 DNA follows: TGTGCCACCAGTGACCCCAATGGTGGGGGTGAGCAGTTCTTC. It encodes CATSDPNGGGEQFF.

CDR3: CASSRYVGGVGDTQYF. The CDR3 bases are TGTGCCAGCAGTCGTTACGTAGGCGGGGTGGGAGATACGCAGTATTTT. This chain joins TRBV6-2 or TRBV6-3 and TRBJ2-3, with D maybe TRBD2 (6 bases). Germline loops: CDR1 MNHEY, CDR2 SVGEGT. The CDR3 covers 16 residues. The V end was cut by 5 bases, the J end by 5 bases, with 20 bases between.

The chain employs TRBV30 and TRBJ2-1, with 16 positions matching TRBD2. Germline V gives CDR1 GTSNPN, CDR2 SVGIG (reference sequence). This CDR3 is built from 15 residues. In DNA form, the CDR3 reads TGTGCAACCGGGACTAGCGGGGGGGGCAACAATGAGCAGTTCTTC. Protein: CATGTSGGGNNEQFF.

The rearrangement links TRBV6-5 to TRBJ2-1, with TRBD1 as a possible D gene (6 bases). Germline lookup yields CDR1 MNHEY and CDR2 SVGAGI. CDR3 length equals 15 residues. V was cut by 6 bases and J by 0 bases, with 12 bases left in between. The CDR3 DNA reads TGTGCCAGCAGAAGTGACAGGAGCTCCTACAATGAGCAGTTCTTC. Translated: CASRSDRSSYNEQFF.

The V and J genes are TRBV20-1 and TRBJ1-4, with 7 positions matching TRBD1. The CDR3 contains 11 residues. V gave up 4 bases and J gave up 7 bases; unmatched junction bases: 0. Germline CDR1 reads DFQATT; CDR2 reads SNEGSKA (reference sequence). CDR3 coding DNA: TGCAGTGCTAACAGGGGTGAAAAACTGTTTTTT. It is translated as CSANRGEKLFF.

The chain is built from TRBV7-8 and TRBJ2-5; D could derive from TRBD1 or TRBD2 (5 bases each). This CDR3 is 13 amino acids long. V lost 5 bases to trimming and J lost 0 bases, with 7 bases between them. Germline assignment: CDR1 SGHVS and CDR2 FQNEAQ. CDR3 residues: CASSGDHQETQYF. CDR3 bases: TGTGCCAGCAGCGGGGACCACCAAGAGACCCAGTACTTC.

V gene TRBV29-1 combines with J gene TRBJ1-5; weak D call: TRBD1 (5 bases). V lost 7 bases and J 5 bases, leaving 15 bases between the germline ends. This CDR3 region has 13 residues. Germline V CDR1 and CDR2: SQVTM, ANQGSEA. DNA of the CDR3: TGCAGCGCCGCGACAGAAGATGATCAGCCCCAGCATTTT. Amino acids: CSAATEDDQPQHF. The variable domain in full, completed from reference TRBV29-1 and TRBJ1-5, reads SAVISQKPSRDICQRGTSLTIQCQVDSQVTMMFWYRQQPGQSLTLIATANQGSEATYESGFVIDKFPISRPNLTFSTLTVSNMSPEDSSIYLCSAATEDDQPQHFGDGTRLSIL.

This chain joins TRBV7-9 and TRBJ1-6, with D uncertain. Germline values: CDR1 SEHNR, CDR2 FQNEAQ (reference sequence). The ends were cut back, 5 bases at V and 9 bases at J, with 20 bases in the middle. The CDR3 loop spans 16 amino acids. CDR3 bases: TGTGCCAGCAGCCTTCCCAGCACGGGCCGGTCTTCACCCCTCCACTTT. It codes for CASSLPSTGRSSPLHF.

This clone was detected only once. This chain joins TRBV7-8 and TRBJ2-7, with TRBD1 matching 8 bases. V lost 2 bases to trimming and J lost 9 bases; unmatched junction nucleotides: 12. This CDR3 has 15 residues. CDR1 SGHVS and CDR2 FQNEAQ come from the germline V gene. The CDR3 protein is CASSLSRAGGSGQYF. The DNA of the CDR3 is TGTGCCAGCAGCTTAAGCCGCGCAGGGGGCTCAGGGCAGTACTTC.

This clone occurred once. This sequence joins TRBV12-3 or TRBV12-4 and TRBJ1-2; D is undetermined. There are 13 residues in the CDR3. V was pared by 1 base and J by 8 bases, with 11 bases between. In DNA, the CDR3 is TGTGCCAGCAGTTTAGGCGTGGGAGGCGGCTACACCTTC. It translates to CASSLGVGGGYTF.

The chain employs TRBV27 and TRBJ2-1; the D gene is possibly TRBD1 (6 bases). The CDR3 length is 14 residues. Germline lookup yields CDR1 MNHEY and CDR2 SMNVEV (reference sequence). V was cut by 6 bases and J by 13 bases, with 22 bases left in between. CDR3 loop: CASSPSPQGTIQFF. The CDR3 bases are TGTGCCAGCAGCCCAAGTCCGCAGGGGACAATACAGTTCTTC.

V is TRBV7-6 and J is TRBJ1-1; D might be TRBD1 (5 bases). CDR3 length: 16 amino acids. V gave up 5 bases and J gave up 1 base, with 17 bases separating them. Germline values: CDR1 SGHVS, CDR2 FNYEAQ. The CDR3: CASSPTVGQGNTEAFF. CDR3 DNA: TGTGCCAGCAGCCCCACGGTGGGGCAGGGGAACACTGAAGCTTTCTTT.

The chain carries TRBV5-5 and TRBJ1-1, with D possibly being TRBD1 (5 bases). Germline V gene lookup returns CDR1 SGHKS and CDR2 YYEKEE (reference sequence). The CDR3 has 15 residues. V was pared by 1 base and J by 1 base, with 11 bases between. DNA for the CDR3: TGTGCCAGCAGCTTGCCCGGGACGGGGAACACTGAAGCTTTCTTT. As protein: CASSLPGTGNTEAFF.

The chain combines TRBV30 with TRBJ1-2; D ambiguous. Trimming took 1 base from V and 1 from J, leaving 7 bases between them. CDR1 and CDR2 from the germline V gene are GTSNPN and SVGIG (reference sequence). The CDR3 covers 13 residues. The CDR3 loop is CAWSDGVNYGYTF. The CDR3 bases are TGTGCCTGGAGTGACGGGGTTAACTATGGCTACACCTTC.

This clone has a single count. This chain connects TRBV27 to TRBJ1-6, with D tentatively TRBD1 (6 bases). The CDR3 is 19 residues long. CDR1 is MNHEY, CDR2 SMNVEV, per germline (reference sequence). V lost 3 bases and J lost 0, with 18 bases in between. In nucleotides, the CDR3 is TGTGCCAGCAGTTTCCGGGACACGATCCAAAGCTCCTATAATTCACCCCTCCACTTT. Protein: CASSFRDTIQSSYNSPLHF.

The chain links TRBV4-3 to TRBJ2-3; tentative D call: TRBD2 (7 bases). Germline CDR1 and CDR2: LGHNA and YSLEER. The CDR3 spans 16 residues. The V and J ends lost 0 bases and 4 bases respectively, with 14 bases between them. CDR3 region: CASSQDVGGLADTQYF. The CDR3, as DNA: TGCGCCAGCAGCCAAGATGTGGGGGGGCTCGCAGATACGCAGTATTTT.

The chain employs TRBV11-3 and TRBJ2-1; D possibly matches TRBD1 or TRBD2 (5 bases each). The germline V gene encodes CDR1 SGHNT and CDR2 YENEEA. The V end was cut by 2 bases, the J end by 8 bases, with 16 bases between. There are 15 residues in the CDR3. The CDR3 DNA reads TGTGCCAGCAGCTTATCGACAGCGGCGGGTCATGAGCAGTTCTTC. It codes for CASSLSTAAGHEQFF.